These 29 T cell receptor beta chains originate from one sample sequenced in a study of cytomegalovirus exposure and HLA in healthy donors. 60 Vbeta and 13 Jbeta primers were used in PCR. The data were produced by immunoSEQ multiplex PCR, yet TCRdb's version contains in-frame clones alone and is incomplete. The data show a few hundred thousand clones, around 77% seen once. Material for sequencing was PBMCs. The source is a young woman in good health and CMV-seronegative.

This chain links TRBV6-6 with TRBJ1-2; 9 bases line up with TRBD1. The junction had 5 bases not matched to a gene; V was cut back by 6 bases and J by 6 bases. The CDR3 has 13 amino acids. The V gene's germline CDR1 is MNHNY and CDR2 SVGAGI (reference sequence). This chain's CDR3 is CASSGQGTDGYTF. The CDR3, as DNA: TGTGCCAGCAGCGGACAGGGGACGGATGGCTACACCTTC.

This clone turned up a few times. The chain has TRBV7-9 and TRBJ2-3, with TRBD2 identical over 7 bases. CDR1 is SEHNR and CDR2 is FQNEAQ in the germline V gene (reference sequence). This CDR3 region has 16 residues. J gave up 4 bases and V 5 bases, and 12 bases lay outside the gene matches. CDR3 nucleotide sequence: TGTGCCAGCAGCGGACGAGGGCGGGAGTTCGCAGATACGCAGTATTTT. Its protein product is CASSGRGREFADTQYF.

This clone was detected a few times. This chain links TRBV5-6 with TRBJ1-1; D is undetermined. V lost 6 bases, J lost 8 bases, and 23 bases lay in between. The CDR3 runs to 15 residues. CDR1 is SGHDT, CDR2 YYEEEE, per germline. The CDR3 loop reads CASIVGGPEAPEAFF. The DNA for the CDR3 is TGTGCCAGCATCGTAGGAGGACCCGAGGCTCCGGAAGCTTTCTTT.

V gene TRBV27 combines with J gene TRBJ2-1, with D possibly being TRBD2 (5 bases). The CDR3 has 14 amino acids. Germline CDR1 MNHEY, CDR2 SMNVEV (reference sequence). Trimming took off 4 bases at V and 4 bases at J, with 11 bases between the two ends. The CDR3, as DNA: TGTGCCAGCAGTTCCCAGCGGCCTTACAATGAGCAGTTCTTC. It encodes CASSSQRPYNEQFF.

The chain has TRBV6-5 and TRBJ2-2, with TRBD1 as a possible D gene (6 bases). The CDR3 loop spans 14 amino acids. Trimming stripped 0 bases from V and 6 bases from J, with 8 bases between. Germline V gives CDR1 MNHEY, CDR2 SVGAGI. The CDR3 DNA reads TGTGCCAGCAGTTACTCCACAGGGCCCGGGGAGCTGTTTTTT. Residues: CASSYSTGPGELFF.

The chain is built from TRBV7-9 and TRBJ2-3; 10 positions agree with TRBD1. The J segment lost 4 bases and the V segment lost 5 bases, leaving 9 bases of the junction unmatched. Germline V lookup: CDR1 SEHNR, CDR2 FQNEAQ (reference sequence). The CDR3 is 16 residues long. The CDR3 reads CASSPGQGFDADTQYF. The CDR3 bases are TGTGCCAGCAGCCCGGGACAGGGGTTTGACGCAGATACGCAGTATTTT.

This chain links TRBV9 with TRBJ1-1; D gene unclear. This CDR3 spans 12 amino acids. The germline V and J ends were trimmed by 2 bases and 11 bases, with 13 bases remaining between them. CDR1 and CDR2 (germline): SGDLS, YYNGEE. The CDR3 region has the DNA TGTGCCAGCAGCGTTAGAGAGGGTGAGGCTTTCTTT. Translation: CASSVREGEAFF.

This clone was observed a handful of times. The V and J genes are TRBV19 and TRBJ2-2; D is undetermined. V was pared by 4 bases and J by 4 bases, with 7 bases between. The length of the CDR3 is 13 residues. CDR1 and CDR2 (germline): LNHDA, SQIVND (reference sequence). CDR3 sequence (DNA): TGTGCCAGTAGTACTTCCTTCACCGGGGAGCTGTTTTTT. The encoded protein is CASSTSFTGELFF.

This chain connects TRBV30 to TRBJ1-4; D might be TRBD1 (5 bases). Germline V gene sequence: CDR1 GTSNPN, CDR2 SVGIG (reference sequence). Trimming took 1 base from V and 8 from J, leaving 17 bases between them. The CDR3 is 15 amino acids. CDR3: CAWSGPGQGAEKLFF. The CDR3 nucleotides read TGTGCCTGGAGTGGCCCAGGTCAGGGCGCCGAAAAACTGTTTTTT.

The V gene is TRBV23-1, the J gene TRBJ2-7; 9 bases align to TRBD1. TRBV23-1 is known as an ORF, though its function is uncertain. Trimming at V came to 5 bases and at J to 2 bases, leaving 7 bases not matched to a gene. The CDR3 runs to 15 residues. The CDR3 reads CASSTRDRATYEQYF. CDR3 bases: TGCGCCAGCAGTACCCGGGACAGGGCGACCTACGAGCAGTACTTC.

CDR3 nucleotides: TGCGCCAGCAGCTTGGGACAGCTCGAGGTAGATACGCAGTATTTT. Amino acid sequence: CASSLGQLEVDTQYF. The chain carries TRBV5-1 and TRBJ2-3; possible D gene TRBD1, 5 bases. Germline CDR1 SGHRS, CDR2 YFSETQ. Trimming pared 0 bases from V and 5 bases from J, leaving 13 bases between. This CDR3 comprises 15 residues.

The rearrangement links TRBV9 to TRBJ2-1, with D possibly matching TRBD1 (6 bases). CDR3 length: 15 residues. Between the trimmed V and J ends, which lost 4 bases and 4 bases, there was a span of 15 bases. CDR1 is SGDLS and CDR2 is YYNGEE in the germline V gene. CDR3 region: CASSLRGTLYNEQFF. In nucleotides, the CDR3 is TGTGCCAGCAGCTTGCGAGGGACACTTTACAATGAGCAGTTCTTC. Full variable domain (missing parts from reference TRBV9 and TRBJ2-1): DSGVTQTPKHLITATGQRVTLRCSPRSGDLSVYWYQQSLDQGLQFLIQYYNGEERAKGNILERFSAQQFPDLHSELNLSSLELGDSALYFCASSLRGTLYNEQFFGPGTRLTVL.

The chain joins TRBV5-5 to TRBJ2-1, with 7 bases matching TRBD2. The CDR3 sequence is 16 residues long. J gave up 0 bases and V 1 base, and 4 bases lay outside the gene matches. Germline assignment: CDR1 SGHKS and CDR2 YYEKEE (reference sequence). This chain's CDR3 is CASSLTGLSSYNEQFF. The CDR3 DNA sequence: TGTGCCAGCAGCTTGACGGGACTAAGCTCCTACAATGAGCAGTTCTTC.

The chain recombines TRBV19 with TRBJ1-1, with D possibly matching TRBD1 (6 bases). Germline V lookup: CDR1 LNHDA, CDR2 SQIVND (reference sequence). V shed 5 bases and J shed 3 bases, with 10 bases lying between them. CDR3 length: 13 amino acids. CDR3 in amino acids: CASSLNRDTEAFF. In DNA form, the CDR3 reads TGTGCCAGTAGTCTGAACAGGGACACTGAAGCTTTCTTT.

The genes are TRBV29-1 and TRBJ1-4; a weak D match, TRBD1 (6 bases). The V gene lost 4 bases and the J gene lost 9 bases, with 15 bases spanning the gap. This CDR3 region has 13 residues. CDR1 SQVTM and CDR2 ANQGSEA come from the germline V gene. CDR3 sequence: CSVGQAIGKKLFF. CDR3 bases: TGCAGCGTTGGACAGGCCATTGGTAAAAAACTGTTTTTT.

The chain employs TRBV5-6 and TRBJ1-2; D is uncertain. V lost 4 bases, J lost 8 bases, and 18 bases lay in between. The CDR3 runs 14 residues. The germline CDR1 and CDR2 sequences are SGHDT and YYEEEE. Written as DNA, the CDR3 is TGTGCCAGCAGCCTGCTGGCCCTACCGGGAGGCTACACCTTC. Its translation: CASSLLALPGGYTF.

The chain carries TRBV19 and TRBJ1-6, with D perhaps matching TRBD1 (5 bases). Looked up from germline, CDR1 is LNHDA and CDR2 is SQIVND (reference sequence). V gave up 5 bases and J gave up 7 bases, with 21 bases separating them. The CDR3 sequence is 17 residues long. The DNA of the CDR3 is TGTGCCAGTAGTCCTAGGGGTGGCTTTACCCCAAATTCACCCCTCCACTTT. Translation gives CASSPRGGFTPNSPLHF.

This CDR3 is CASSGSGGFYEQYF. Here the CDR3 DNA reads TGTGCCAGCAGCGGATCCGGGGGTTTCTACGAGCAGTACTTC. The chain is built from TRBV14 and TRBJ2-7; a weak D match, TRBD2 (6 bases). The germline V gene encodes CDR1 SGHDN and CDR2 FVKESK. Trimming pared 5 bases from V and 3 bases from J, leaving 14 bases between. The CDR3 covers 14 residues.

Worth noting for this clone: Because it lacks the conserved phenylalanine or tryptophan at the end, this CDR3 is likely a read error. The CDR3 is CASSLLSSSYEQYL. The CDR3 DNA reads TGTGCCAGCAGTTTATTGAGTAGCTCCTACGAGCAGTACCTC. The chain carries TRBV28 and TRBJ2-7; D call uncertain. V lost 1 base, J lost 0 bases, and 7 bases lay in between. The CDR3 spans 14 residues. Germline lookup yields CDR1 MDHEN and CDR2 SYDVKM.

This chain links TRBV30 with TRBJ2-3, with 9 positions matching TRBD1. Germline V gene sequence: CDR1 GTSNPN, CDR2 SVGIG (reference sequence). The V segment lost 1 base and the J segment 4 bases; nucleotides outside the gene matches: 0. The CDR3 runs to 13 residues. The CDR3 DNA follows: TGTGCCTGGAGTGGACAGGGGGCAGATACGCAGTATTTT. Protein: CAWSGQGADTQYF.

This clone was found a few times. The sample holds other DNA sequences that translate to the same CDR3. In DNA, the CDR3 is TGTGCCAGCAGTCCCCGCCGAGGGGAGACCCAGTACTTC. This sequence encodes CASSPRRGETQYF. The chain employs TRBV27 and TRBJ2-5; the D gene is possibly TRBD2 (5 bases). V was trimmed by 5 bases and J by 5 bases, leaving 12 bases between them. The CDR3 is made up of 13 amino acids. Germline V gene data show CDR1 as MNHEY and CDR2 as SMNVEV (reference sequence).

The chain couples TRBV9 to TRBJ2-3; 7 bases are shared with TRBD1. V lost 3 bases and J lost 13; bases outside the gene matches: 17. Germline lookup yields CDR1 SGDLS and CDR2 YYNGEE. The length of the CDR3 is 15 residues. The CDR3 is CASSAGINRGIEEYF. The DNA of the CDR3 is TGTGCCAGCAGCGCAGGCATAAACAGGGGAATTGAGGAGTATTTT.

V gene TRBV16 combines with J gene TRBJ1-1; D perhaps matches TRBD1 (5 bases). Per germline, CDR1 KGHSY and CDR2 FQNENV. V shed 5 bases and J shed 0 bases, with 7 bases lying between them. This CDR3 has 13 residues. As DNA, the CDR3 is TGTGCCAGCAGCGGGGCGGTGAACACTGAAGCTTTCTTT. Protein: CASSGAVNTEAFF.

This rearrangement joins TRBV6-4 to TRBJ2-7, with 8 bases that match TRBD2. This CDR3 has 15 residues. With 8 bases clipped from V and 8 bases from J, the junction kept 17 bases outside the gene matches. CDR1 is MRHNA and CDR2 is SNTAGT in the germline V gene. The CDR3 spells CASAPTGGLGSKQYF. The CDR3, as DNA: TGTGCCAGCGCCCCCACGGGGGGACTAGGCTCGAAGCAGTACTTC.

J is TRBJ2-2 and V is TRBV9, with D unresolved. This CDR3 has 14 amino acids. Trimming shortened V by 0 bases and J by 3 bases, and 6 bases separated the two germline ends. The germline gives CDR1 SGDLS, CDR2 YYNGEE. The CDR3 protein is CASSVGEDTGELFF. The CDR3 DNA reads TGTGCCAGCAGCGTAGGCGAGGACACCGGGGAGCTGTTTTTT.

This chain joins TRBV7-9 and TRBJ2-3; 12 bases are a match to TRBD2. After removal of 5 bases from V and 2 bases from J, the junction contained 5 bases not matched to a gene. This CDR3 region has 16 residues. CDR1 and CDR2 from the germline V gene are SEHNR and FQNEAQ (reference sequence). In DNA, the CDR3 is TGTGCCAGCAGCCATCCTAGCGGGGGGGTCACAGATACGCAGTATTTT. Translated: CASSHPSGGVTDTQYF. Supplemented by reference TRBV7-9 and TRBJ2-3, the full variable domain reads DTGVSQNPRHKITKRGQNVTFRCDPISEHNRLYWYRQTLGQGPEFLTYFQNEAQLEKSRLLSDRFSAERPKGSFSTLEIQRTEQGDSAMYLCASSHPSGGVTDTQYFGPGTRLTVL.

The rearrangement uses TRBV25-1 and TRBJ1-1, with D possibly being TRBD1 (6 bases). The length of the CDR3 is 14 residues. With 5 bases removed from V and 4 bases from J, the gap between germline ends came to 14 bases. The germline V gene has CDR1 MGHDK and CDR2 SYGVNS. The CDR3 protein is CASSLAGEGTEAFF. The CDR3 DNA reads as TGTGCCAGCAGTCTCGCAGGGGAAGGCACTGAAGCTTTCTTT.

This clone was seen only once. The chain uses TRBV4-1 and TRBJ1-2; D may be TRBD1 (5 bases). From germline, CDR1 is MGHRA and CDR2 YSYEKL. The CDR3 contains 14 residues. The V end lost 1 base, the J end lost 1 base, and 7 bases lay between the germline ends. CDR3 loop: CASSQVGGNYGYTF. The CDR3 DNA follows: TGCGCCAGCAGCCAAGTGGGGGGTAACTATGGCTACACCTTC.

This sequence joins TRBV27 and TRBJ2-1; 9 bases line up with TRBD2. The V segment lost 6 bases and the J segment 6 bases; nucleotides outside the gene matches: 9. The CDR3 length is 15 residues. The V gene's germline CDR1 is MNHEY and CDR2 SMNVEV (reference sequence). The CDR3 is CASRDGLARLNEQFF. The DNA for the CDR3 is TGTGCCAGCAGGGATGGACTAGCGCGTCTCAATGAGCAGTTCTTC.